What follows are 21 T cell receptor beta chains derived from one specimen sequenced in a study of graft-versus-host responses after intestinal transplantation. The antigens these receptors bind are not known. Data came from immunoSEQ multiplex PCR; TCRdb stores just in-frame clones and leaves some out. The table lists some 110,000 clones, more than 90% of them singletons. Sequenced material: unstimulated CD4+ T cells sorted from spleen or lymph node cells, taken before transplant. Source of these receptors: a human donor who was the organ donor for an intestinal transplant.

The chain links TRBV5-5 to TRBJ2-1; 8 positions agree with TRBD2. Germline CDR1 is SGHKS and CDR2 is YYEKEE (reference sequence). V trimming: 6 bases; J trimming: 6 bases; junction bases outside the gene matches: 5. This CDR3 is built from 13 residues. CDR3 amino acids: CASTLSGSNEQFF. The CDR3 DNA reads as TGTGCCAGCACCCTAAGCGGGAGCAATGAGCAGTTCTTC.

The gene calls are TRBV5-1 and TRBJ1-1; TRBD1 is a possible D gene (6 bases). The V and J ends lost 4 bases and 6 bases respectively, with 19 bases between them. This CDR3 contains 15 residues. Germline-derived CDR1 and CDR2 are SGHRS and YFSETQ. Here the CDR3 reads CASSPNRDLFAEAFF. In nucleotides, the CDR3 is TGCGCCAGCAGCCCTAACAGGGATCTTTTCGCTGAAGCTTTCTTT.

The chain carries TRBV6-5 and TRBJ2-1, with D hard to call. Germline V gene data show CDR1 as MNHEY and CDR2 as SVGAGI. Trimming shortened V by 7 bases and J by 8 bases, and 9 bases separated the two germline ends. The CDR3 totals 11 residues. In nucleotides, the CDR3 is TGTGCCAGCACCCAAAGCGATGAGCAGTTCTTC. Residues: CASTQSDEQFF.

This rearrangement joins TRBV4-3 to TRBJ2-2, with D tentatively TRBD1 (5 bases). This CDR3 has 14 amino acids. Germline V lookup: CDR1 LGHNA, CDR2 YSLEER. V was cut by 4 bases and J by 6 bases, with 12 bases left in between. CDR3 nucleotides: TGCGCCAGCAGCCTCGGCAGGGCCCCCGGGGAGCTGTTTTTT. Its protein is CASSLGRAPGELFF.

The chain recombines TRBV28 with TRBJ1-1; D uncertain. The CDR3 loop spans 12 amino acids. The germline V gene has CDR1 MDHEN and CDR2 SYDVKM. Trimming shortened V by 5 bases and J by 2 bases, and 6 bases separated the two germline ends. CDR3 region: CASSLINTEAFF. The CDR3 bases are TGTGCCAGCAGTCTCATAAACACTGAAGCTTTCTTT.

The CDR3 loop is CASSTRLTGSGSGANVLTF. CDR3 DNA sequence: TGTGCCAGCAGCACGAGATTGACAGGGTCGGGCTCTGGGGCCAACGTCCTGACTTTC. This chain uses TRBV7-6 with TRBJ2-6; 7 nucleotides match TRBD1. V gave up 5 bases and J gave up 0 bases; unmatched junction bases: 13. Germline values: CDR1 SGHVS, CDR2 FNYEAQ. The CDR3 loop spans 19 amino acids.

This clone was detected once. The gene calls are TRBV7-8 and TRBJ2-1, with 13 bases lining up with TRBD2. Germline assignment: CDR1 SGHVS and CDR2 FQNEAQ. Unmatched junction bases numbered 7, after V lost 5 bases and J lost 9 bases. This CDR3 is built from 15 residues. DNA for the CDR3: TGTGCCAGCAGCGGGCAGGGACTAGCGGGACGTGAGCAGTTCTTC. This codes for CASSGQGLAGREQFF.

The rearrangement links TRBV4-2 to TRBJ1-1; D remains ambiguous. V was clipped by 0 bases and J by 3 bases, with 11 bases between them. The germline V gene encodes CDR1 LGHNA and CDR2 YNFKEQ. This CDR3 has 15 amino acids. CDR3 protein: CASSQDQAGDTEAFF. CDR3 coding DNA: TGTGCCAGCAGCCAAGATCAGGCTGGGGACACTGAAGCTTTCTTT.

V usage is TRBV6-1 and J usage is TRBJ1-4; D remains unclear. CDR3 length: 13 residues. V lost 11 bases and J 10 bases, leaving 20 bases between the germline ends. CDR1 is MNHNS and CDR2 is SASEGT in the germline V gene. The CDR3: CAPLRNSGLKLFF. The CDR3 DNA reads TGTGCCCCACTCCGTAACTCGGGTTTAAAACTGTTTTTT.

The chain carries TRBV5-6 and TRBJ2-7, with a weak D call TRBD2 (6 bases). CDR3 length equals 12 residues. V shed 3 bases and J shed 4 bases, with 8 bases lying between them. Germline CDR1 and CDR2: SGHDT and YYEEEE. As DNA, the CDR3 is TGTGCCAGCAGCTCGGGAGTGTACGAGCAGTACTTC. This gives the protein CASSSGVYEQYF. Full variable domain (outside the CDR3, taken from reference TRBV5-6 and TRBJ2-7): DAGVTQSPTHLIKTRGQQVTLRCSPKSGHDTVSWYQQALGQGPQFIFQYYEEEERQRGNFPDRFSGHQFPNYSSELNVNALLLGDSALYLCASSSGVYEQYFGPGTRLTVT.

The V and J genes are TRBV7-2 and TRBJ2-1; D possibly corresponds to TRBD2 (6 bases). The CDR3 spans 14 residues. In germline, CDR1 is SGHTA, CDR2 FQGNSA. Trimming stripped 5 bases from V and 8 bases from J, with 16 bases between. CDR3 loop: CASSPQSEGHEQFF. The CDR3 bases are TGTGCCAGCAGCCCTCAGTCGGAGGGCCATGAGCAGTTCTTC.

This sequence joins TRBV5-1 and TRBJ1-1; D is unclear. The germline V gene encodes CDR1 SGHRS and CDR2 YFSETQ. V shed 3 bases and J shed 1 base, with 16 bases lying between them. This CDR3 is built from 16 residues. CDR3 DNA sequence: TGCGCCAGCAGCTCTCGGGCCCACCATGGGAACACTGAAGCTTTCTTT. Translation: CASSSRAHHGNTEAFF.

V and J are TRBV30 and TRBJ2-7; D remains unclear. With 1 base removed from V and 3 bases from J, the gap between germline ends came to 19 bases. In germline, CDR1 is GTSNPN, CDR2 SVGIG (reference sequence). This CDR3 is 16 amino acids long. For the CDR3, the DNA is TGTGCCTGGAGTGCGAGGAGAGGATATGCGCGCTACGAGCAGTACTTC. Encoded protein: CAWSARRGYARYEQYF.

Written as DNA, the CDR3 is TGTGCCAGCAGCTTCCTCCTTAGCGGGACAACACCTAACACAGATACGCAGTATTTT. It codes for CASSFLLSGTTPNTDTQYF. The genes are TRBV7-2 and TRBJ2-3; 8 bases map to TRBD2. V shed 3 bases and J 2 bases; nucleotides not matched to a gene: 16. Germline lookup yields CDR1 SGHTA and CDR2 FQGNSA. The CDR3 extends over 19 amino acids.

As regards this clone: Relative to the germline gene, one junction end is altered; a read error may explain this. The V call is TRBV5-4, the J call TRBJ2-2, with D tentatively TRBD1 or TRBD2 (5 bases each). This CDR3 spans 16 amino acids. CDR1 is SGHNT, CDR2 YYREEE, per germline (reference sequence). The DNA for the CDR3 is TGCGCCAGCAGCCGCCCCACCGGGACGATTAACGGGGAGCTGTTTTTT. Translation gives CASSRPTGTINGELFF.

The chain couples TRBV5-1 to TRBJ2-4; possibly TRBD1 for D (6 bases). V was trimmed by 0 bases and J by 0 bases, leaving 13 bases between them. Germline CDR1 SGHRS, CDR2 YFSETQ. This CDR3 is 17 amino acids long. The CDR3 spells CASSLGVGTLAKNIQYF. The CDR3 nucleotides are TGCGCCAGCAGCTTGGGGGTCGGGACACTAGCCAAAAACATTCAGTACTTC.

The rearrangement uses TRBV6-1 and TRBJ2-3; 10 nucleotides line up with TRBD1. This CDR3 region has 16 residues. Trimming removed 0 bases from V and 3 bases from J; junction bases left unmatched: 3. CDR1 is MNHNS and CDR2 is SASEGT in the germline V gene. CDR3 bases: TGTGCCAGCAGTGAAGCGGTGGGACAGGGGACAGATACGCAGTATTTT. It is translated as CASSEAVGQGTDTQYF.

The gene calls are TRBV10-3 and TRBJ1-2; no reliable D call. Germline V gene data show CDR1 as ENHRY and CDR2 as SYGVKD. The V end lost 2 bases, the J end lost 5 bases, and 12 bases lay between the germline ends. The CDR3 loop spans 14 amino acids. The CDR3 DNA sequence: TGTGCCATCAGTGAGCTACCTCGGTGGTATGGCTACACCTTC. Protein sequence: CAISELPRWYGYTF.

The chain joins TRBV5-1 to TRBJ1-5; D gene unclear. V was cut by 0 bases and J by 6 bases, with 19 bases left in between. Germline CDR1 is SGHRS and CDR2 is YFSETQ. The CDR3 covers 17 residues. The CDR3 DNA reads as TGCGCCAGCAGCTTGGAGCAATGGGCAGGCGTTGGTCAGCCCCAGCATTTT. It translates to CASSLEQWAGVGQPQHF.

The J gene is TRBJ2-7, the V gene TRBV4-3; TRBD2 matches 8 bases. CDR1 and CDR2 from the germline V gene are LGHNA and YSLEER. The V segment lost 2 bases and the J segment 0 bases; nucleotides outside the gene matches: 0. The CDR3 runs to 14 residues. CDR3 sequence: CASSQTSGSYEQYF. In DNA, the CDR3 is TGCGCCAGCAGCCAAACTAGCGGCTCCTACGAGCAGTACTTC.

The chain employs TRBV19 and TRBJ2-6, with D unclear. CDR1 is LNHDA, CDR2 SQIVND, per germline (reference sequence). The V end lost 5 bases, the J end lost 0 bases, and 5 bases lay between the germline ends. The CDR3 is 14 residues long. This CDR3 reads CASSHSSGANVLTF. The CDR3, as DNA: TGTGCCAGTAGTCATAGCTCTGGGGCCAACGTCCTGACTTTC. The whole variable domain, filled in from reference TRBV19 and TRBJ2-6, reads DGGITQSPKYLFRKEGQNVTLSCEQNLNHDAMYWYRQDPGQGLRLIYYSQIVNDFQKGDIAEGYSVSREKKESFPLTVTSAQKNPTAFYLCASSHSSGANVLTFGAGSRLTVL.